The rows below give T cell receptor beta chains drawn from one sample of a study of cytomegalovirus exposure and HLA in healthy donors. Here immunoSEQ multiplex PCR was the method, and the copy in TCRdb shows in-frame clones only, minus some. The sample lists 150,000 to 200,000 clones, 84% occurring once. Sequencing used PBMCs. The source of these receptors is a man aged 18 to 29 in good health and CMV-seropositive. Each CDR3 is given with its conserved first and last residue. The D gene is left open where the match is weak. The size of a clone is reported for some rows only, either as once, few or many, or as a class for expanded clones.

v_call,clone_size,j_call,d_call,cdr3_nt,cdr3_aa
TRBV18,-,TRBJ2-1,-,TGTGCCAGCTCACCACTCGAGACTAGGGATGTCAATGAGCAGTTCTTC,CASSPLETRDVNEQFF
TRBV7-6,-,TRBJ2-7,TRBD2,TGTGCCAGCAGCTTAGTCCTAGCGGGACAATTCTCCTACGAGCAGTACTTC,CASSLVLAGQFSYEQYF
TRBV5-1,-,TRBJ2-1,-,TGCGCCAGCAGCCTAGATGGGAGGAGCAATGAGCAGTTCTTC,CASSLDGRSNEQFF
TRBV15,-,TRBJ1-1,TRBD1,TGTGCCACCAGCAGAGATACTGAGACAGGGCACACTGAAGCTTTCTTT,CATSRDTETGHTEAFF
TRBV30,-,TRBJ1-5,TRBD1,TGTGCCTGGAGTACAGGGGACAATCAGCCCCAGCATTTT,CAWSTGDNQPQHF
TRBV7-3,-,TRBJ2-2,TRBD1,TGTGCCAGCAGCTTAACTGGGACAGGGGACCTGTTTTTT,CASSLTGTGDLFF
TRBV28,once,TRBJ1-1,-,TGTGCCAGCAGTTTGGGAAGGCAGGGAAGGACTGAAGCTTTCTTT,CASSLGRQGRTEAFF
TRBV7-6,-,TRBJ2-5,-,TGTGCCAGCAGCTTAGTCGGCCGAGGTACTAACCAAGAGACCCAGTACTTC,CASSLVGRGTNQETQYF
TRBV18,-,TRBJ2-1,TRBD1,TGTGCCAGCTCACAGGGACAGTACAATGAGCAGTTCTTC,CASSQGQYNEQFF
TRBV29-1,-,TRBJ2-3,-,TGCAGCGATGCTGGGGCGCATACGCAGTATTTT,CSDAGAHTQYF
TRBV4-2,-,TRBJ2-2,TRBD2,TGTGCCAGCAGCCCTCGGACTAGCGGGACGAACACCGGGGAGCTGTTTTTT,CASSPRTSGTNTGELFF
TRBV2,-,TRBJ1-1,-,TGTGCCAGCAGTGACCCAAAATCGAGGGAATGGGAAGCTTTCTTT,CASSDPKSREWEAFF
TRBV6-4,-,TRBJ2-2,TRBD2,TGTGCCAGCAGTGACATAGCGGGAGATCCTTACGGGGAGCTGTTTTTT,CASSDIAGDPYGELFF
TRBV9,-,TRBJ1-3,-,TGTGCCAGCAGCGGTCTGACATGGGAGGCTGGAAACACCATATATTTT,CASSGLTWEAGNTIYF
TRBV7-2,-,TRBJ2-7,TRBD1,TGTGCCAGCGGACTCCACCGGGACAGAATATACGAGCAGTACTTC,CASGLHRDRIYEQYF
TRBV11-2,-,TRBJ1-2,TRBD1,TGTGCCAGCAGCGCTACTCTCGGGACAGGCTATGGCTACACCTTC,CASSATLGTGYGYTF
TRBV4-3,-,TRBJ2-7,-,TGCGCCAGCAGCCAAGAATCGACGGGATTACCTTACGAGCAGTACTTC,CASSQESTGLPYEQYF
TRBV30,-,TRBJ2-7,TRBD2,TGTGCCTGGACCACGGCCTCGGGACTAGAGTTCTCCGAGCAGTACTTC,CAWTTASGLEFSEQYF
TRBV28,-,TRBJ1-2,TRBD1,TGTGCCAGCAGACGAGCCGGGACAGGGTCCCTTAACGGTGGCTACACCTTC,CASRRAGTGSLNGGYTF
TRBV19,-,TRBJ2-7,-,TGTGCCAGTAGTATACGTAGCGGAGCGTACGAGCAGTACTTC,CASSIRSGAYEQYF
TRBV9,once,TRBJ2-1,TRBD2,TGTGCCAGCAGGGGGGGCTCTAGCGGGACCAGCTCCTACAATGAGCAGTTCTTC,CASRGGSSGTSSYNEQFF
TRBV6-5,-,TRBJ1-3,-,TGTGCCAGCAGACCCCCCGGTCCCTCTGGAAACACCATATATTTT,CASRPPGPSGNTIYF
TRBV19,-,TRBJ2-5,TRBD1,TGTGCCAGTAGTACCACCGGGACAGGGCCAGAGACCCAGTACTTC,CASSTTGTGPETQYF
TRBV4-3,-,TRBJ2-1,-,TGCGCCAGCAGCCAAGGGACAGACCCCTACAATGAGCAGTTCTTC,CASSQGTDPYNEQFF
TRBV19,-,TRBJ2-7,-,TGTGCCAGTAGTATGACAGGTTCAAAGTCCTACGAGCAGTACTTC,CASSMTGSKSYEQYF
TRBV25-1,-,TRBJ2-1,-,TGTGCCAGCAGTGAACCCAACCCAGGGCGGGAGCAGTTCTTC,CASSEPNPGREQFF
TRBV6-5,-,TRBJ1-1,-,TGTGCCAGCAGTTACGGCCCTGAAGCTTTCTTT,CASSYGPEAFF
TRBV7-2,-,TRBJ1-2,-,TGTGCCAGCAGCCCCAGGGTTACTAACTATGGCTACACCTTC,CASSPRVTNYGYTF
TRBV5-1,-,TRBJ2-2,TRBD1,TGCGCCAGCAGCTTGGGTCAGGGGGCGAACACCGGGGAGCTGTTTTTT,CASSLGQGANTGELFF
TRBV28,-,TRBJ1-2,-,TGTGCCAGCAGCCGACAGCTGGGTGGCTACACCTTC,CASSRQLGGYTF
TRBV7-2,-,TRBJ1-4,TRBD1,TGTGCCAGCAGCCCCGGGACAGGGAGTGAAAAACTGTTTTTT,CASSPGTGSEKLFF
TRBV9,few,TRBJ2-1,TRBD2,TGTGCCAGCAGCGTAGAAGCGGGGATGGGAAATGAGCAGTTCTTC,CASSVEAGMGNEQFF
TRBV5-4,few,TRBJ2-3,TRBD1,TGTGCCAGCAGCCGGGCGGCAGGGGGTGGAGATACGCAGTATTTT,CASSRAAGGGDTQYF
TRBV7-6,-,TRBJ2-7,-,TGTGCCAGCAGCTCCCAAGGAGGGCTTGCCCACGAGCAGTACTTC,CASSSQGGLAHEQYF
TRBV29-1,-,TRBJ2-3,-,TGCAGCGTTGTGCGGGGAGTAGATACGCAGTATTTT,CSVVRGVDTQYF
TRBV6-5,-,TRBJ2-2,TRBD1,TGTGCCAGCAGTTACTCGGGGACAGGAGCCGGGGAGCTGTTTTTT,CASSYSGTGAGELFF
TRBV28,-,TRBJ2-1,-,TGTGCCAGCAGAGAATCCCTTGTCGGTGAGCAGTTCTTC,CASRESLVGEQFF
TRBV2,few,TRBJ1-3,TRBD1,TGTGCCAGCAGTGTCGGGACAGTTATAGCTGGAAACACCATATATTTT,CASSVGTVIAGNTIYF
TRBV30,-,TRBJ2-7,-,TGTGCCTGGACTTGGGCGGGCCCATCGGTGTGGCAGTACTTC,CAWTWAGPSVWQYF
TRBV5-4,-,TRBJ2-7,-,TGTGCCAGCAGCCTCTCTAGGGCAGGGGGGTTCGGGTACTACGAGCAGTACTTC,CASSLSRAGGFGYYEQYF
TRBV28,-,TRBJ1-4,-,TGTGCCAGCAGTCCTACAGCAGCAACTAATGAAAAACTGTTTTTT,CASSPTAATNEKLFF